This TCR beta chain appears in the sequencing data of a study of control samples from healthy donors and cancer patients. Generated by immunoSEQ multiplex PCR, the TCRdb table keeps only in-frame clones and is missing some. The data contain tens of thousands of clones, roughly nine tenths of them singletons. Trimming took 2 bases from V and 0 from J, leaving 12 bases between them. Germline loops: CDR1 SGHRS, CDR2 YFSETQ. The CDR3 contains 16 residues. V usage is TRBV5-1 and J usage is TRBJ2-1; tentative D call: TRBD2 (5 bases). The sequencing input was PBMCs. This sequence originates from a man aged 40-49 years with colorectal cancer. CDR3 DNA sequence: TGCGCCAGCAGCTTTGTTGGGGAGAGCTCCTACAATGAGCAGTTCTTC. Protein: CASSFVGESSYNEQFF.